The rows below give T cell receptor beta chains drawn from one sample of a study of T-cell reconstitution after alpha-beta-depleted transplantation in children. TCRdb analysed the PCR reads with MiXCR anew, one entry per CDR3 protein. The top ten hold over 25% of the sample, which has about 980,000 distinct CDR3 sequences, about 29% seen once. Sequences were derived from PBMCs, mostly from graft donor cells, sampled 360 days after TCRalphabeta/CD19-depleted stem cell transplant. The origin of the receptors is a boy under two years old who had a stem cell transplant for SCID, so the T cells may come from the graft donor. CDR3s include the opening cysteine and the closing phenylalanine or tryptophan. A D gene is named only where the DNA matches it firmly. Clone size, where shown, is once, few, many, or a class for clones that have expanded.

cdr3_aa cdr3_nt clone_size j_call d_call v_call
CATSRDRYEQYF TGTGCCACCAGCAGAGATCGTTACGAGCAGTACTTC many TRBJ2-7 - TRBV15
CASSQDSSGGPLNEQFF TGCGCCAGCAGCCAAGATTCAAGCGGGGGGCCCCTCAATGAGCAGTTCTTC - TRBJ2-1 TRBD2 TRBV4-3
CASGSSSLSGNTIYF TGTGCCAGCGGGAGTTCCTCACTCTCTGGAAACACCATATATTTT few TRBJ1-3 - TRBV27
CASSLWTPDLSYGYTF TGTGCCAGCAGCCTATGGACCCCAGATCTGTCCTATGGCTACACCTTC - TRBJ1-2 - TRBV7-2
CATKPGWGAFQETQYF TGTGCCACCAAACCCGGGTGGGGGGCCTTCCAAGAGACCCAGTACTTC few TRBJ2-5 - TRBV2
CASSRRTKQETQYF TGTGCCAGCAGCCGACGGACAAAACAAGAGACCCAGTACTTC few TRBJ2-5 - TRBV3-1
CATSDHGTGLTDTQYF TGTGCCACCAGTGACCATGGGACAGGGCTCACAGATACGCAGTATTTT few TRBJ2-3 TRBD1 TRBV24-1
CSASELAGYNEQFF TGCAGTGCTAGTGAGCTAGCGGGGTACAATGAGCAGTTCTTC few TRBJ2-1 TRBD2 TRBV20-1
CASSQHRVPLHF TGTGCCAGCAGCCAACACCGGGTCCCCCTCCACTTT few TRBJ1-6 - TRBV5-8
CASFSSGANVLTF TGTGCCAGCTTCAGCTCTGGGGCCAACGTCCTGACTTTC - TRBJ2-6 - TRBV7-9
CATDPPDTQYF TGTGCCACCGATCCTCCAGATACGCAGTATTTT few TRBJ2-3 - TRBV12-3/TRBV12-4
CASSTTGGDTGELFF TGTGCCAGCAGTACAACGGGGGGAGACACCGGGGAGCTGTTTTTT - TRBJ2-2 TRBD2 TRBV12-3/TRBV12-4
CSALSIAGGRFF TGCAGTGCTCTCTCGATAGCGGGGGGGCGGTTCTTC - TRBJ2-1 TRBD2 TRBV20-1
CASKSDSGNTIYF TGTGCCAGCAAGTCGGACTCTGGAAACACCATATATTTT - TRBJ1-3 - TRBV27
CASTREYEQFF TGTGCCAGCACTCGTGAATATGAGCAGTTCTTC - TRBJ2-1 - TRBV12-3/TRBV12-4
CASKSGPLTDTQYF TGCGCCTCCAAATCGGGACCTCTCACAGATACGCAGTATTTT - TRBJ2-3 - TRBV4-1
CASSFSGVPQETQYF TGTGCCAGCAGTTTCTCTGGGGTGCCTCAAGAGACCCAGTACTTC - TRBJ2-5 - TRBV28
CATSDYRPERDRTYEQYF TGTGCCACCAGTGATTATCGGCCCGAGCGGGACAGAACCTACGAGCAGTACTTC - TRBJ2-7 - TRBV24-1
CSASTSAHSGNTIYF TGCAGTGCTAGCACCTCGGCCCACTCTGGAAACACCATATATTTT - TRBJ1-3 - TRBV20-1
CSVGRGDSKAKNIQYF TGCAGCGTTGGCCGAGGGGACAGTAAAGCCAAAAACATTCAGTACTTC - TRBJ2-4 TRBD1 TRBV29-1
CASSVDGTRPQHF TGTGCCAGCAGTGTGGACGGAACCAGGCCCCAGCATTTT - TRBJ1-5 - TRBV12-3/TRBV12-4
CASSQEWADSYNEQFF TGCGCCAGCAGCCAAGAGTGGGCCGATTCCTACAATGAGCAGTTCTTC - TRBJ2-1 - TRBV4-3
CSARLSSGGSQVFNEQFF TGCAGTGCTAGACTTTCTAGCGGGGGGTCCCAGGTCTTCAATGAGCAGTTCTTC - TRBJ2-1 TRBD2 TRBV20-1
CASSFGGFTNTGELFF TGTGCCAGCAGCTTCGGGGGCTTCACGAACACCGGGGAGCTGTTTTTT few TRBJ2-2 - TRBV5-5
CASSPLAGQEEETQYF TGTGCCAGCAGCCCCCTAGCGGGACAGGAGGAAGAGACCCAGTACTTC - TRBJ2-5 - TRBV12-3/TRBV12-4
CASSLMSGSETQYF TGTGCCAGCAGCTTAATGTCTGGATCAGAGACCCAGTACTTC - TRBJ2-5 - TRBV5-6
CASSLAAGNGMQQYF TGTGCCAGCAGCTTAGCGGCGGGGAACGGTATGCAGCAGTACTTC few TRBJ2-7 - TRBV7-2
CASSYATGTAGYGYTF TGTGCCAGCAGTTACGCCACCGGGACAGCTGGCTATGGCTACACCTTC - TRBJ1-2 TRBD1 TRBV6-2/TRBV6-3
CASTQPRGPNTEAFF TGTGCCAGCACCCAACCCAGGGGGCCTAACACTGAAGCTTTCTTT - TRBJ1-1 TRBD1 TRBV6-1